This T cell receptor beta chain was identified during a study of blood T cell repertoires in COVID-19. About the research overall: Material from acute and convalescent COVID-19 was sourced from the United States, Italy and Spain.

The CDR3 is 15 residues long. V was trimmed by 3 bases and J by 5 bases, leaving 13 bases between them. The germline V gene has CDR1 SEHNR and CDR2 FQNEAQ (reference sequence). Clones were sequenced by immunoSEQ multiplex PCR, and TCRdb holds only the in-frame ones, with some missing. Among approximately 180,000 clones listed, around nine tenths were seen once. The TCR originated in a man in his sixties with active or convalescent COVID-19. The sample taken for sequencing was peripheral blood. This chain joins TRBV7-9 and TRBJ1-4; perhaps TRBD1 as D (6 bases). The CDR3 loop is CASSFSGAGNEKLFF. DNA for the CDR3: TGTGCCAGCAGCTTCTCAGGGGCTGGGAATGAAAAACTGTTTTTT.